Below are 27 T cell receptor beta chains sequenced from a single sample in a study of blood T cell repertoires in COVID-19. Sequencing used immunoSEQ multiplex PCR; TCRdb keeps in-frame clones, though not all of them. The sample yields hundreds of thousands of clones, 75% to 90% seen once. Sequences were obtained from peripheral blood. These receptors originate from a woman aged 25 to 39 with active or convalescent COVID-19.

The chain's CDR3 is CASSYSTAGLEKLFF. The CDR3 DNA is TGTGCCAGCAGTTACTCTACGGCTGGACTCGAAAAACTGTTTTTT. The rearrangement links TRBV6-5 to TRBJ1-4, with D uncertain. The CDR3 spans 15 residues. CDR1 and CDR2 from the germline V gene are MNHEY and SVGAGI. V lost 0 bases and J 8 bases, leaving 13 bases between the germline ends.

This chain joins TRBV5-1 and TRBJ1-6; unclear D gene. The CDR3 length is 17 residues. CDR1 SGHRS and CDR2 YFSETQ come from the germline V gene. The germline V and J ends were trimmed by 1 base and 10 bases, with 21 bases remaining between them. The CDR3 DNA reads as TGCGCCAGCAGCTTGAACATGTTGGGCCCAATTGTGTCACCCCTCCACTTT. Translation gives CASSLNMLGPIVSPLHF.

This clone was seen only a few times. This chain uses TRBV5-8 with TRBJ1-6; tentatively, D is TRBD1 (5 bases). This CDR3 has 16 amino acids. The ends were cut back, 1 base at V and 4 bases at J, with 12 bases in the middle. Germline V gene sequence: CDR1 SGHTS, CDR2 YDEGEE. The CDR3 coding sequence is TGTGCCAGCAGCTTGACGACAGTTTTTTATAATTCACCCCTCCACTTT. Its translation: CASSLTTVFYNSPLHF. The entire variable domain, with the rest obtained from reference TRBV5-8 and TRBJ1-6, is as follows: EAGVTQSPTHLIKTRGQQATLRCSPISGHTSVYWYQQALGLGLQFLLWYDEGEERNRGNFPPRFSGRQFPNYSSELNVNALELEDSALYLCASSLTTVFYNSPLHFGNGTRLTVT.

The rearrangement uses TRBV12-5 and TRBJ1-1; tentatively, D is TRBD1 (6 bases). The V and J ends lost 3 bases and 8 bases respectively, with 13 bases between them. CDR3 size: 13 residues. Germline CDR1 reads LGHNT; CDR2 reads FRNRAP. This CDR3 reads CASGFQGTKEAFF. The DNA for the CDR3 is TGTGCTAGTGGTTTTCAGGGGACGAAAGAAGCTTTCTTT.

The CDR3 sequence is CATIRASGGASYNEQFF. Here the CDR3 DNA reads TGTGCCACCATCCGGGCTAGCGGGGGGGCCTCCTACAATGAGCAGTTCTTC. The chain combines TRBV19 with TRBJ2-1; TRBD2 matches 12 bases. V lost 10 bases, J lost 0 bases, and 10 bases stayed unmatched. Germline CDR1 and CDR2: LNHDA and SQIVND (reference sequence). There are 17 residues in the CDR3.

The CDR3 DNA follows: TGTGCCTGGACGGCTAGCGGGAGAATTCATGAGCAGTTCTTC. This sequence encodes CAWTASGRIHEQFF. This chain joins TRBV30 and TRBJ2-1; TRBD2 matches 10 bases. The CDR3 runs 14 residues. Germline CDR1 is GTSNPN and CDR2 is SVGIG (reference sequence). With 4 bases clipped from V and 8 bases from J, the junction kept 8 bases outside the gene matches.

This rearrangement joins TRBV11-3 to TRBJ2-7; TRBD2 matches 11 bases. J was trimmed by 2 bases and V by 4 bases; bases with no gene match: 7. The germline V gene encodes CDR1 SGHNT and CDR2 YENEEA. CDR3 length equals 16 residues. For the CDR3, the DNA is TGTGCCAGCAGCTCACCTAGACTAGCGGGGACCTACGAGCAGTACTTC. This translates into CASSSPRLAGTYEQYF. The variable domain in full, with the rest retrieved from reference TRBV11-3 and TRBJ2-7, is EAGVVQSPRYKIIEKKQPVAFWCNPISGHNTLYWYLQNLGQGPELLIRYENEEAVDDSQLPKDRFSAERLKGVDSTLKIQPAELGDSAVYLCASSSPRLAGTYEQYFGPGTRLTVT.

The V and J genes are TRBV7-9 and TRBJ1-1; D possibly corresponds to TRBD1 (6 bases). Germline loops: CDR1 SEHNR, CDR2 FQNEAQ (reference sequence). The CDR3 length is 14 residues. Trimming took off 1 base at V and 4 bases at J, with 10 bases between the two ends. CDR3 region: CASSLVQGSTEAFF. Written as DNA, the CDR3 is TGTGCCAGCAGCTTAGTGCAGGGGAGCACTGAAGCTTTCTTT.

This chain joins TRBV7-2 and TRBJ2-5; the match to TRBD1 covers 7 bases. V lost 5 bases and J lost 4; bases outside the gene matches: 7. This CDR3 has 14 amino acids. Germline CDR1 reads SGHTA; CDR2 reads FQGNSA. The CDR3 spells CASSLDRAVETQYF. The DNA of the CDR3 is TGTGCCAGCAGCCTCGACAGGGCCGTAGAGACCCAGTACTTC.

This rearrangement joins TRBV6-1 to TRBJ1-2; 8 nucleotides match TRBD1. V shed 1 base and J 3 bases; nucleotides not matched to a gene: 4. This CDR3 has 15 residues. Germline CDR1 is MNHNS and CDR2 is SASEGT. This chain's CDR3 is CASSEGTGQHYGYTF. The CDR3, as DNA: TGTGCCAGCAGTGAAGGGACAGGGCAGCACTATGGCTACACCTTC.

V is TRBV18 and J is TRBJ1-2; a weak D match, TRBD1 (5 bases). The CDR3 is 13 residues long. Germline V gives CDR1 KGHSH, CDR2 LQKENI. Deletions cut 6 bases from V and 6 bases from J, with 14 bases between. In DNA, the CDR3 is TGTGCCAGCTCCACCCAGGGTAGGGATGGCTACACCTTC. It yields the protein CASSTQGRDGYTF.

The V call is TRBV7-9, the J call TRBJ1-3; D perhaps matches TRBD1 (6 bases). Trimming stripped 8 bases from V and 0 bases from J, with 11 bases between. From germline, CDR1 is SEHNR and CDR2 FQNEAQ (reference sequence). The CDR3 is made up of 14 amino acids. CDR3 sequence reads: CASRGGSSGNTIYF. CDR3 DNA sequence: TGTGCCAGCCGAGGGGGTTCCTCTGGAAACACCATATATTTT.

The V call is TRBV6-6, the J call TRBJ2-5; D is possibly TRBD2 (6 bases). The CDR3 is made up of 12 amino acids. Trimming removed 6 bases from V and 7 bases from J, with 12 bases in between. Germline V CDR1 and CDR2: MNHNY, SVGAGI (reference sequence). CDR3 in amino acids: CASRPTGGTQYF. CDR3 sequence (DNA): TGTGCCAGCAGGCCTACCGGGGGGACCCAGTACTTC.

This chain uses TRBV19 with TRBJ1-1, with a weak D call TRBD1 (5 bases). CDR1 and CDR2 from the germline V gene are LNHDA and SQIVND (reference sequence). Trimming shortened V by 2 bases and J by 4 bases, and 14 bases separated the two germline ends. CDR3 length: 15 residues. The CDR3 spells CASSITDIGATEAFF. The CDR3 nucleotides are TGTGCCAGTAGTATAACGGATATTGGGGCCACTGAAGCTTTCTTT. Together with reference TRBV19 and TRBJ1-1, the CDR3 gives the full variable domain: DGGITQSPKYLFRKEGQNVTLSCEQNLNHDAMYWYRQDPGQGLRLIYYSQIVNDFQKGDIAEGYSVSREKKESFPLTVTSAQKNPTAFYLCASSITDIGATEAFFGQGTRLTVV.

The chain carries TRBV19 and TRBJ1-3; TRBD1 matches 9 bases. V was clipped by 0 bases and J by 4 bases; unmatched bases: 7. Per the germline V gene, CDR1 is LNHDA and CDR2 is SQIVND (reference sequence). CDR3 length equals 17 residues. In nucleotides, the CDR3 is TGTGCCAGTAGTATAGATTCTGGGACAGGGTACGGAAACACCATATATTTT. Translating gives CASSIDSGTGYGNTIYF.

The genes are TRBV5-6 and TRBJ2-1, with TRBD2 matching 8 bases. The CDR3 consists of 13 residues. CDR1 and CDR2 from the germline V gene are SGHDT and YYEEEE. J was trimmed by 7 bases and V by 5 bases; bases with no gene match: 5. DNA for the CDR3: TGTGCCAGCAGGGCCGGGAGGGCAAATGAGCAGTTCTTC. It translates to CASRAGRANEQFF.

The chain links TRBV4-1 to TRBJ1-1, with a weak D call TRBD1 (6 bases). The CDR3 is 16 residues long. Germline loops: CDR1 MGHRA, CDR2 YSYEKL. Trimming removed 1 base from V and 2 bases from J, with 14 bases in between. The CDR3 DNA follows: TGCGCCAGCAGCCAAGTAACAGGGATCGAAAACACTGAAGCTTTCTTT. Translating it yields CASSQVTGIENTEAFF.

The rearrangement joins TRBV4-1 to TRBJ2-2; 10 bases map to TRBD2. The CDR3 runs 15 residues. Germline lookup yields CDR1 MGHRA and CDR2 YSYEKL. V shed 0 bases, J shed 7 bases, and the junction held 2 bases outside the gene matches. DNA of the CDR3: TGCGCCAGCAGCCAAGAGAGCGGGAGGGTCGGGGAGCTGTTTTTT. Residues: CASSQESGRVGELFF.

V and J are TRBV3-1 (or the pseudogene TRBV3-2) and TRBJ1-2, with 7 bases fitting TRBD1. V lost 7 bases, J lost 4 bases, and 9 bases stayed unmatched. This CDR3 comprises 14 residues. Germline V lookup: CDR1 LGHDT, CDR2 YNNKEL (reference sequence). This chain's CDR3 is CASKAGTEIYGYTF. CDR3 DNA: TGTGCCAGCAAAGCCGGGACAGAAATCTATGGCTACACCTTC.

The genes are TRBV7-9 and TRBJ2-7, with 8 bases identical to TRBD1. CDR1 SEHNR and CDR2 FQNEAQ come from the germline V gene (reference sequence). CDR3 length: 16 amino acids. J lost 3 bases, V lost 5 bases, and 12 bases had no gene match. CDR3 region: CASSMRGQGIFYEQYF. The CDR3 DNA sequence: TGTGCCAGCAGCATGCGCGGACAGGGAATTTTCTACGAGCAGTACTTC.

This chain connects TRBV19 to TRBJ2-3; the match to TRBD2 covers 11 bases. The ends lost 5 bases at V and 2 bases at J; junction bases unmatched: 3. Germline CDR1 LNHDA, CDR2 SQIVND (reference sequence). The CDR3 is 15 amino acids. DNA of the CDR3: TGTGCCAGTAGTGTGGGACTAGCGGACACAGATACGCAGTATTTT. Amino acids: CASSVGLADTDTQYF.

The rearrangement links TRBV19 to TRBJ2-2, with TRBD2 matching over 9 bases. Germline V lookup: CDR1 LNHDA, CDR2 SQIVND (reference sequence). With V trimmed by 9 bases and J by 6 bases, 11 bases remained unmatched. CDR3 size: 15 residues. CDR3 region: CASTGTSKKAGELFF. For the CDR3, the DNA is TGTGCCAGCACCGGGACTAGCAAAAAGGCCGGGGAGCTGTTTTTT.

J is TRBJ1-1 and V is TRBV5-1; 8 bases agree with TRBD1. Trimming at V came to 4 bases and at J to 4 bases, leaving 12 bases not matched to a gene. CDR3 length: 16 amino acids. Germline V gene lookup returns CDR1 SGHRS and CDR2 YFSETQ. The CDR3 here is CASSPGQAPLGTEAFF. The CDR3 nucleotides read TGCGCCAGCAGCCCGGGACAGGCGCCCTTGGGCACTGAAGCTTTCTTT.

The chain carries TRBV19 and TRBJ1-6, with 11 bases lining up with TRBD1. Germline V CDR1 and CDR2: LNHDA, SQIVND (reference sequence). V gave up 4 bases and J gave up 9 bases; unmatched junction bases: 2. The CDR3 runs to 14 residues. The DNA for the CDR3 is TGTGCCAGTAGTAAGGACAGGGGGCTTTCACCCCTCCACTTT. It encodes CASSKDRGLSPLHF.

The genes are TRBV4-2 and TRBJ2-7; 8 nucleotides agree with TRBD2. CDR1 is LGHNA, CDR2 YNFKEQ, per germline. V lost 0 bases and J lost 5; bases outside the gene matches: 9. This CDR3 comprises 16 residues. This chain's CDR3 is CASSQEYSGVFNEQYF. For the CDR3, the DNA is TGTGCCAGCAGCCAAGAGTATAGCGGGGTTTTCAACGAGCAGTACTTC.

In this sample, this clone turned up once. The V call is TRBV2, the J call TRBJ1-4; the D is unclear. Germline CDR1 SNHLY, CDR2 FYNNEI. V lost 1 base, J lost 5 bases, and 8 bases lay in between. The CDR3 covers 14 residues. The CDR3 DNA reads TGTGCCAGCAGTGAAGACAGCTCGAATGAAAAACTGTTTTTT. This encodes CASSEDSSNEKLFF.

This chain links TRBV4-1 with TRBJ1-1; TRBD1 matches at 7 bases. V lost 0 bases, J lost 3 bases, and 1 base stayed unmatched. The CDR3 totals 14 residues. CDR1 MGHRA and CDR2 YSYEKL come from the germline V gene. CDR3 protein: CASSQDRGDTEAFF. CDR3 coding DNA: TGCGCCAGCAGCCAAGACAGGGGGGACACTGAAGCTTTCTTT.